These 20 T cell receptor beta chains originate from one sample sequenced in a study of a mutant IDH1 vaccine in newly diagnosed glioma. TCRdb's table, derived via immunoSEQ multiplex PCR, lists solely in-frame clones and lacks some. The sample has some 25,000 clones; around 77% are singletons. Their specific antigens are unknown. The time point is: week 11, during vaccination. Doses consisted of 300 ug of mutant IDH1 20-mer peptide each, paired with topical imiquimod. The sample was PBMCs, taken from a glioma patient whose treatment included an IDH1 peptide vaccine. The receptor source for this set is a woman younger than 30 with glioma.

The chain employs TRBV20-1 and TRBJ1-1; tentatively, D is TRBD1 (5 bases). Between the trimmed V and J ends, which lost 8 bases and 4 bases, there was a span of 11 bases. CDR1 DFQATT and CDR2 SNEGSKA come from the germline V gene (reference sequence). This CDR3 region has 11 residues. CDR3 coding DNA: TGCAGTATAGTAAGGGGCACTGAAGCTTTCTTT. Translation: CSIVRGTEAFF.

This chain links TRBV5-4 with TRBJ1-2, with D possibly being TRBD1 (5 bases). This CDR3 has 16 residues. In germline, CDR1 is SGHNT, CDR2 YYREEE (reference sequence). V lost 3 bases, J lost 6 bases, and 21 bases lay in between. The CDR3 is CASSYPLGAGRDGYTF. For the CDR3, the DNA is TGTGCCAGCAGCTACCCCCTCGGGGCAGGGAGGGATGGCTACACCTTC.

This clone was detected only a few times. CDR3 loop: CASSQDPFGPPGSGNTIYF. The CDR3 nucleotides read TGTGCCAGCAGCCAAGATCCTTTTGGCCCCCCTGGCTCTGGAAACACCATATATTTT. The chain combines TRBV4-2 with TRBJ1-3; unclear D gene. The germline V gene has CDR1 LGHNA and CDR2 YNFKEQ. V lost 0 bases, J lost 0 bases, and 18 bases lay in between. The length of the CDR3 is 19 residues.

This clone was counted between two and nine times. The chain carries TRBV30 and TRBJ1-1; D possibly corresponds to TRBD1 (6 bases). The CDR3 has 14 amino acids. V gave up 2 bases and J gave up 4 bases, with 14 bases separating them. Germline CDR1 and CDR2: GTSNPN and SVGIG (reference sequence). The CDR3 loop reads CAWSPQTGSTEAFF. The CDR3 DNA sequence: TGTGCCTGGAGTCCGCAGACAGGTAGCACTGAAGCTTTCTTT.

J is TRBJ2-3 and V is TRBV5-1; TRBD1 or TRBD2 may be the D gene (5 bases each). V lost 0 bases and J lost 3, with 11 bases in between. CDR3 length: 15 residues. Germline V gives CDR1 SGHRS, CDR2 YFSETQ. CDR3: CASSLAGRRTDTQYF. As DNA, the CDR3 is TGCGCCAGCAGCTTGGCAGGGAGAAGGACAGATACGCAGTATTTT.

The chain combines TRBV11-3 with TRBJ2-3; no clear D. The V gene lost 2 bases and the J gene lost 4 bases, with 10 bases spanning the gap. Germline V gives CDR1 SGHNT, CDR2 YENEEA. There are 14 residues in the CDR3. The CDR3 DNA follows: TGTGCCAGCAGCTTACGACCCGCCGCAGATACGCAGTATTTT. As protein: CASSLRPAADTQYF.

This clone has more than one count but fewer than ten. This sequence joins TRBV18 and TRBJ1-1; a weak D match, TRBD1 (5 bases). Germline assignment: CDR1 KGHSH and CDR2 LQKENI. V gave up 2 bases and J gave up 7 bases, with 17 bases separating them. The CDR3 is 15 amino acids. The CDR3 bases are TGTGCCAGCTCACCAAGTTTAGTGAGCAGGGATGAAGCTTTCTTT. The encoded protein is CASSPSLVSRDEAFF.

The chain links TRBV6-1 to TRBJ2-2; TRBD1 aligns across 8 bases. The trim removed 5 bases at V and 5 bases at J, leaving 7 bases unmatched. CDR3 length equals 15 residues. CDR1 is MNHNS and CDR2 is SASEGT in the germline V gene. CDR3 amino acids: CASSPFTGGTGELFF. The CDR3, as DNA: TGTGCCAGCAGTCCTTTTACAGGGGGTACCGGGGAGCTGTTTTTT.

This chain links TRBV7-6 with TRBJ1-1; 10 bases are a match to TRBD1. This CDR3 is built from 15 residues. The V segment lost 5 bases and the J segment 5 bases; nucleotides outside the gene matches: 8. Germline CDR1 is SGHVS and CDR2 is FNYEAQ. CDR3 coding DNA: TGTGCCAGCAGCCCGACAGGGGGCAGAAGTACTGAAGCTTTCTTT. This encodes CASSPTGGRSTEAFF.

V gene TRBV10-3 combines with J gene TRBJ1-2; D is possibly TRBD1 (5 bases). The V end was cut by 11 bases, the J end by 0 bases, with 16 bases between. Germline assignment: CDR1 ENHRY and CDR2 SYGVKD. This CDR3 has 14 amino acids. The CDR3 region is CASGAGRSNYGYTF. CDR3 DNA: TGTGCCTCCGGGGCAGGACGGTCTAACTATGGCTACACCTTC.

The DNA for the CDR3 is TGTGCCAGTAGTACGACAGGGAAGGAGCAGTACTTC. Protein sequence: CASSTTGKEQYF. V is TRBV19 and J is TRBJ2-7; 7 bases agree with TRBD1. With V trimmed by 4 bases and J by 7 bases, 4 bases remained unmatched. The CDR3 runs 12 residues. The germline V gene encodes CDR1 LNHDA and CDR2 SQIVND (reference sequence).

In DNA form, the CDR3 reads TGCAGCGTCGCTGGGACTAGCGGGGGTAATGAGCAGTTCTTC. As protein: CSVAGTSGGNEQFF. The V and J genes are TRBV29-1 and TRBJ2-1, with 14 bases lining up with TRBD2. The CDR3 has 14 amino acids. V was pared by 6 bases and J by 7 bases, with 5 bases of the junction left unmatched. Germline V gives CDR1 SQVTM, CDR2 ANQGSEA.

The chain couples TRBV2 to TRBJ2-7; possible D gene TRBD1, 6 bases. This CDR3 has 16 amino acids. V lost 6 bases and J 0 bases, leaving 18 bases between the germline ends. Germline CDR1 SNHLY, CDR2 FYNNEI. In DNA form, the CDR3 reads TGTGCCAGCAGGGAACCCACATTCAGGGGCTCCTACGAGCAGTACTTC. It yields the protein CASREPTFRGSYEQYF. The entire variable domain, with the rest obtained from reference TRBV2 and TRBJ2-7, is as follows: EPEVTQTPSHQVTQMGQEVILRCVPISNHLYFYWYRQILGQKVEFLVSFYNNEISEKSEIFDDQFSVERPDGSNFTLKIRSTKLEDSAMYFCASREPTFRGSYEQYFGPGTRLTVT.

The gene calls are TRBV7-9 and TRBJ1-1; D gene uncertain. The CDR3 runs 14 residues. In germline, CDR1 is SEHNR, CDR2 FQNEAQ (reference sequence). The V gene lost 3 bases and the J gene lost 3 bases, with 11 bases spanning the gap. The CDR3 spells CASSLDAWDTEAFF. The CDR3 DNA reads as TGTGCCAGCAGCTTGGACGCTTGGGACACTGAAGCTTTCTTT.

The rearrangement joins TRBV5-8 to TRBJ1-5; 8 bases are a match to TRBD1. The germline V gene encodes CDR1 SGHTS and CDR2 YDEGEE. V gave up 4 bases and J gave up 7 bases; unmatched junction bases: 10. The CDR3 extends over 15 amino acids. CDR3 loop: CASSPDRVLTQPQHF. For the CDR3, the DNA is TGTGCCAGCAGCCCGGACAGGGTATTGACACAGCCCCAGCATTTT.

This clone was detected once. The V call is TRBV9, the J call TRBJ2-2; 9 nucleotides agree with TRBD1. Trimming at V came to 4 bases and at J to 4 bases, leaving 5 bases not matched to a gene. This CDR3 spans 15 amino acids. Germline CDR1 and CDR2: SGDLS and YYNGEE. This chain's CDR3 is CASSLGQGSTGELFF. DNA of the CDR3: TGTGCCAGCAGCTTAGGACAGGGGTCCACCGGGGAGCTGTTTTTT.

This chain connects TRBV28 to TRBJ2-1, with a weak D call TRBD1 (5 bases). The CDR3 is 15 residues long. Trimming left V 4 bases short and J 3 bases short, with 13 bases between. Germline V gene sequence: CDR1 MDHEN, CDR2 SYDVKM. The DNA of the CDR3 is TGTGCCAGCAGTTCCTCCCCAGGGCTCTACAATGAGCAGTTCTTC. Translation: CASSSSPGLYNEQFF.

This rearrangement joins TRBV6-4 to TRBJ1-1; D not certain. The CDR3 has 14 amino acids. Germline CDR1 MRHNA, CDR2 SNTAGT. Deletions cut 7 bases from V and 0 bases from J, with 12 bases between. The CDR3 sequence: CASTHPGVNTEAFF. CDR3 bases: TGTGCCAGCACTCACCCCGGGGTGAACACTGAAGCTTTCTTT.

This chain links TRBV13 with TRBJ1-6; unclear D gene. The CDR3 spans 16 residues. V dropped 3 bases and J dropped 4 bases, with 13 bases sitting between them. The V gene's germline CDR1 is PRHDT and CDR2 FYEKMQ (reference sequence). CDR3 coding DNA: TGTGCCAGCAGCTTCGGTTCCCCGGCATATAATTCACCCCTCCACTTT. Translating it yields CASSFGSPAYNSPLHF. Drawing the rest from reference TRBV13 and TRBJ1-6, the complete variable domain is AAGVIQSPRHLIKEKRETATLKCYPIPRHDTVYWYQQGPGQDPQFLISFYEKMQSDKGSIPDRFSAQQFSDYHSELNMSSLELGDSALYFCASSFGSPAYNSPLHFGNGTRLTVT.

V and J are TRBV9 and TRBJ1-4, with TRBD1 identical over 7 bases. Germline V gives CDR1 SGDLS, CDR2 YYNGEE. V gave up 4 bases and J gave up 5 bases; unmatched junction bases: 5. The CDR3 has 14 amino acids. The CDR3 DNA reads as TGTGCCAGCAGCCACAGGGACAGCAATGAAAAACTGTTTTTT. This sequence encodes CASSHRDSNEKLFF.